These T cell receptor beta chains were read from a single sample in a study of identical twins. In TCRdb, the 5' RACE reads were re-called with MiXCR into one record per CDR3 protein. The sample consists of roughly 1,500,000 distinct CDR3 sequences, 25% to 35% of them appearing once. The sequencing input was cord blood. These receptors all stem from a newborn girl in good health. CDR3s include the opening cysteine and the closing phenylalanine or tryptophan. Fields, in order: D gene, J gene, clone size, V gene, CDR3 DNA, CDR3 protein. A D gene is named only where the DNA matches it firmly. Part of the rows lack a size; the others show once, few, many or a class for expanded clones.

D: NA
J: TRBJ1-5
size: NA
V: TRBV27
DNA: TGTGCCAGCAGTTTTGGGGGCCCCGGCGGGCAGCCCCAGCATTTT
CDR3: CASSFGGPGGQPQHF

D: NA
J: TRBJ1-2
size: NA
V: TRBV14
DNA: TGTGCCAGCAGCCAAGGTGCGATGTGCTATGGCTACACCTTC
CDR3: CASSQGAMCYGYTF

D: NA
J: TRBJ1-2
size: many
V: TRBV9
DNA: TGTGCCAGCAGCGTAGTAGTCAGCTATGGCTACACCTTC
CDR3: CASSVVVSYGYTF

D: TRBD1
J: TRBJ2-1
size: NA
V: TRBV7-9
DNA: TGTGCCAGCAGCCCTGACAGGGGGATCGCGGGAAGTGAGCAGTTCTTC
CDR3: CASSPDRGIAGSEQFF

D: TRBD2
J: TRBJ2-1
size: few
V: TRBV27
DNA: TGTGCCAGCAGTCCGCCGACTAGCGGGGTGAACTACAATGAGCAGTTCTTC
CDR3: CASSPPTSGVNYNEQFF

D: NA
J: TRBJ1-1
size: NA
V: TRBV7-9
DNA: TGTGCCAGCAGCTTCTGGGGAGGGACTGAAGCTTTCTTT
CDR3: CASSFWGGTEAFF

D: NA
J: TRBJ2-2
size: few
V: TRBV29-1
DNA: TGCAGCGTTGCCAGGACCACCGGGGAGCTGTTTTTT
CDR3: CSVARTTGELFF

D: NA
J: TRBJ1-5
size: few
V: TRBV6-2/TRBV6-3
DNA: TGTGCCAGCAGTTACTCGACAGTTTCTGTTCAGCCCCAGCATTTT
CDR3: CASSYSTVSVQPQHF

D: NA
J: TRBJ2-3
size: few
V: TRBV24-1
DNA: TGTGCCACCAGTTCGGGAGCTTCGGATACGCAGTATTTT
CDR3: CATSSGASDTQYF

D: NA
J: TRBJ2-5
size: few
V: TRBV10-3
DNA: TGTGCCATCAGTGGGAGGTCGGAGACCCAGTACTTC
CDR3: CAISGRSETQYF

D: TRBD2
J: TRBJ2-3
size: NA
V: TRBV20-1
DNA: TGCAGTGCCTTAGCGGGAGGGGCAGCAGATACGCAGTATTTT
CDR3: CSALAGGAADTQYF

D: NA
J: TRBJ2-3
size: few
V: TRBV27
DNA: TGTGCCAGCAGTTTATCAGGGCTACTTCGGAATACGCAGTATTTT
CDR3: CASSLSGLLRNTQYF

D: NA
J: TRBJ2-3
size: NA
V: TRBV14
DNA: TGTGCCAGCAGCCAGATCTACCTCGACACAGATACGCAGTATTTT
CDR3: CASSQIYLDTDTQYF

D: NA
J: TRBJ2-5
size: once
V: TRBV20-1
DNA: TGCAGTGCCCTGGGGTTACAAGAGACCCAGTACTTC
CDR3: CSALGLQETQYF

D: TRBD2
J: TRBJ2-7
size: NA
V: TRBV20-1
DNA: TGCAGTGCTGGGACTAGCGGGAGGCAGTACGAGCAGTACTTC
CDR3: CSAGTSGRQYEQYF

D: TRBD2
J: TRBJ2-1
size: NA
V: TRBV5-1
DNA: TGCGCCGGCTCGGGGACTAGCCACCAAGTATACAATGAGCAGTTCTTC
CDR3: CAGSGTSHQVYNEQFF

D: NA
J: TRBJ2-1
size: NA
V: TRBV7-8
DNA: TGTGCCAGCAGCCTTTTTCGGTTTGGAGGACTAAAAAGGGACAATGAGCAGTTCTTC
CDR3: CASSLFRFGGLKRDNEQFF

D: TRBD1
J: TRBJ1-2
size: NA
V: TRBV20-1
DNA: TGCAGTGCTAGAGAACCGGGACAGGGGGCTTCGGAGGGCTACACCTTC
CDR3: CSAREPGQGASEGYTF

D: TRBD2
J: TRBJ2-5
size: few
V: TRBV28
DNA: TGTGCCAGCACCGAGCGGGGACTAGCGTATTCGGAGACCCAGTACTTC
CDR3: CASTERGLAYSETQYF

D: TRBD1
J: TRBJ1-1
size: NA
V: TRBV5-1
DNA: TGCGCCAGCAGCGCGGACAGGGAAGGTGACACTGAAGCTTTCTTT
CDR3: CASSADREGDTEAFF

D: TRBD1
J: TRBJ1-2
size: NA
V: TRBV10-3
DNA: TGTGCCATCAGTGAGTACAGGGGCCTCACCTATGGCTACACCTTC
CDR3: CAISEYRGLTYGYTF

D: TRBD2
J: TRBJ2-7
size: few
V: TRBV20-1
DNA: TGCAGTGCCCACCCACCCTATAGCGGGAGCTACGAGCAGTACTTC
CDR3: CSAHPPYSGSYEQYF

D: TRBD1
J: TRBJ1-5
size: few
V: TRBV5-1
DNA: TGCGCCAGCAGCCGGGGACAGGGCACTCAGCCCCAGCATTTT
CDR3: CASSRGQGTQPQHF

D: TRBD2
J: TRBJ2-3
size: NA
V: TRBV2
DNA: TGTGCCAGCAGTGATGACGGTAGCGGGAGTCCAGATACGCAGTATTTT
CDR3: CASSDDGSGSPDTQYF

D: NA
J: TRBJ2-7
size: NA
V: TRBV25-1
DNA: TGTGCCAGCAGTGGAAGATTCGGCCTCCTTCCCTACGAGCAGTACTTC
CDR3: CASSGRFGLLPYEQYF

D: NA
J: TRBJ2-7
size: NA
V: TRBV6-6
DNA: TGTGCCAGCAGTTATCACTACAATGAGCAGTACTTC
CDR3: CASSYHYNEQYF

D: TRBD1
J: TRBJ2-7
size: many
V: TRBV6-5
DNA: TGTGCCAGCAGCGACAGGGTAACCTACGAGCAGTACTTC
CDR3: CASSDRVTYEQYF

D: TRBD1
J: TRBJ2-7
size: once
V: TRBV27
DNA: TGTGCCACCTCACGGGGACAGCCTTACGAGCAGTACTTC
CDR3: CATSRGQPYEQYF

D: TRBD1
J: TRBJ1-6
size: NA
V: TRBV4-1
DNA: TGCGCCAGCAGCCGGGCGGACAGGGCGAATTCACCCCTCCACTTT
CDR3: CASSRADRANSPLHF

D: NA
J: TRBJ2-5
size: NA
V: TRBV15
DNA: TGTGCCACCAGCAGAGATAACCCGGGACCCAGCCAAGAGACCCAGTACTTC
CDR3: CATSRDNPGPSQETQYF

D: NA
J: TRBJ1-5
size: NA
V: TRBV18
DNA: TGTGCCAACTCACCAGGGTCCAATCAGCCCCAGCATTTT
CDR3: CANSPGSNQPQHF

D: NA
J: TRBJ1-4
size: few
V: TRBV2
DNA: TGTGCCACCACAGGGTTAACTAATGAAAAACTGTTTTTT
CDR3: CATTGLTNEKLFF

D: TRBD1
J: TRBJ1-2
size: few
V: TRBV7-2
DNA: TGTGCCAGCACCGGGGACAGGGTAAACTATGGCTACACCTTC
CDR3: CASTGDRVNYGYTF

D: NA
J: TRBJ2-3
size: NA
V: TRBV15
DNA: TGTGCCACCCTAGTAAGGAAACTAGCTGAAGATACGCAGTATTTT
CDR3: CATLVRKLAEDTQYF

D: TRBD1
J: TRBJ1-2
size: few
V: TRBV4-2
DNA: TGTGCCAGCAGCCAAGAGGCAGGGGGCGGCTATGGCTACACCTTC
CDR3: CASSQEAGGGYGYTF

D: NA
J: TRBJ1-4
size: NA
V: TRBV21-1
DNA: TGTGCCAGCGGGCGGGGGACAGAGAATGAAAAACTGTTTTTT
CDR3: CASGRGTENEKLFF

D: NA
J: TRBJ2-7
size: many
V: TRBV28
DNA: TGCGCCAGCAGCTTGGGTAGAGGAGACTACGAGCAGTACTTC
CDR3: CASSLGRGDYEQYF

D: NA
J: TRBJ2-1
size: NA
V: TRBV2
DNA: TGTGCCAGCAACCTAAACCCAAGGGCGCATGAGCAGTTCTTC
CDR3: CASNLNPRAHEQFF

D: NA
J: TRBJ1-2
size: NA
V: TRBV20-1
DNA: TGCAGTGCGCACAGGGAAGACTTTGGCTACACCTTC
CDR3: CSAHREDFGYTF

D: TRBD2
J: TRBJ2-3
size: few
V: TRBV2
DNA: TGTGCCATCACTAGCGGGAGGGATGGCACAGATACGCAGTATTTT
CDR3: CAITSGRDGTDTQYF

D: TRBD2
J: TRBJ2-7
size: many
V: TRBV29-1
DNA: TGCAGCGCCGTACTAGCGGGAGTAACCGAGCAGTACTTC
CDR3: CSAVLAGVTEQYF

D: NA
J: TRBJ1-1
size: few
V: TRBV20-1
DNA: TGCAGTGCTAAGTCCCCTCCGGGGAACACTGAAGCTTTCTTT
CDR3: CSAKSPPGNTEAFF

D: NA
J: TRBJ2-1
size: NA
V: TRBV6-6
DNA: TGTGCCAGCAGTTCAGGTTTCGCCTACAATGAGCAGTTCTTC
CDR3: CASSSGFAYNEQFF

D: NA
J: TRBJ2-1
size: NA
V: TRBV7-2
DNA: TGTGCCAGCAGCTCCGTAGAGGGAATAACCTACAATGAGCAGTTCTTC
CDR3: CASSSVEGITYNEQFF

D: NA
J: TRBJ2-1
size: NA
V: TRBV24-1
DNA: TGTGCCACCAGTGAGGGAAGAAATGAGCAGTTCTTC
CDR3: CATSEGRNEQFF

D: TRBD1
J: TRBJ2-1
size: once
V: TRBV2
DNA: TGTGCCAGCGGGACAGAGTACAATGAGCGGTTCTTC
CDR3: CASGTEYNERFF

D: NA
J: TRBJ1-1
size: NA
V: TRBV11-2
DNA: TGTGCCAGCAGCTTAGACCGCCGGACCCCGAACACTGAAGCTTTCTTT
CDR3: CASSLDRRTPNTEAFF